This paragraph reports one TCR beta chain. Documented time point: pretreatment peripheral blood. Per-patient samples, pretreatment and on-treatment, numbered 1 to 8. The source of the sample is a study of PD-L1 blockade in urothelial cancer. Across the study: Prior chemotherapy in patients spanned 0 to 3 regimens. At 6 weeks and at 3 weeks (second dose) after treatment start, blood was analyzed. T cell content in blood samples showed a median of about 140,000.

Only in-frame clones appear in the TCRdb table, and some are missing; sequencing was by immunoSEQ multiplex PCR. The data contain tens of thousands of clones, 90% of them singletons. Germline lookup yields CDR1 KGHSH and CDR2 LQKENI. The CDR3 runs to 14 residues. The V gene end was trimmed by 2 bases and the J gene end by 4 bases; junction bases not matched to a gene: 1. The receptor's source is a man between 60 and 75 years old with urothelial cancer. The source material was PBMCs, sampled around atezolizumab (anti-PD-L1) treatment. V gene TRBV18 combines with J gene TRBJ2-1; the match to TRBD2 covers 8 bases. The CDR3 loop is CASSPAGGYNEQFF. DNA for the CDR3: TGTGCCAGCTCACCAGCGGGGGGATACAATGAGCAGTTCTTC. Full variable domain (outside the CDR3, taken from reference TRBV18 and TRBJ2-1): NAGVMQNPRHLVRRRGQEARLRCSPMKGHSHVYWYRQLPEEGLKFMVYLQKENIIDESGMPKERFSAEFPKEGPSILRIQQVVRGDSAAYFCASSPAGGYNEQFFGPGTRLTVL.